The text below deals with one T cell receptor (beta chain). Its specificity is not known. This CDR3 contains 16 residues. Germline V gene lookup returns CDR1 MNHEY and CDR2 SMNVEV (reference sequence). Trimming cost V 0 bases and J 0 bases; bases outside gene matches: 2. The sample belongs to a study of cytomegalovirus exposure and HLA in healthy donors. For the study at large: The roughly 100 million unique TCR beta sequences, from roughly 170 million T cells, were found by an earlier analysis.

Vbeta (60) and Jbeta (13) primers were used in the PCR. Only in-frame clones appear in the TCRdb table, and some are missing; sequencing was by immunoSEQ multiplex PCR. This table has roughly 180,000 clones, approximately 80% appearing once. Findings and limits, study-wide: A later analysis found common viral pathogens apparently linked to several of the most significant clusters.

J is TRBJ2-7 and V is TRBV27, with 10 bases matching TRBD2. Sequencing used PBMCs. This TCR came from a boy aged 2 to 9 in good health and CMV-seronegative. For the CDR3, the DNA is TGTGCCAGCAGTTTATCGGTAGCGGGAGGCTCCTACGAGCAGTACTTC. It codes for CASSLSVAGGSYEQYF.